This paragraph covers one T cell receptor (beta chain) sequence. TCRdb called the RT-PCR reads again in MiXCR, with one record for every CDR3 protein. The sample shows approximately 57,000 distinct CDR3 sequences, roughly 15% of them seen only once. This record belongs to a study of patients and donors after allogeneic stem cell transplantation. V was clipped by 0 bases and J by 4 bases; unmatched bases: 5. Germline V lookup: CDR1 SGDLS, CDR2 YYNGEE. There are 15 residues in the CDR3. The receptor comes from a human donor who was either an allogeneic HSCT recipient or a stem cell or donor lymphocyte infusion donor (not recorded which). It is not recorded whose cells these are; they may come from a transplant donor. The chain couples TRBV9 to TRBJ2-7; 9 nucleotides match TRBD2. Sequences were obtained from blood, either unsorted or a sorted T cell fraction (not recorded which). The CDR3 coding sequence is TGTGCCAGCAGCGTAGGGGGACTAGCTGGGTACGAGCAGTACTTC. Protein sequence: CASSVGGLAGYEQYF. Full variable domain (missing parts from reference TRBV9 and TRBJ2-7): DSGVTQTPKHLITATGQRVTLRCSPRSGDLSVYWYQQSLDQGLQFLIQYYNGEERAKGNILERFSAQQFPDLHSELNLSSLELGDSALYFCASSVGGLAGYEQYFGPGTRLTVT.